These T cell receptor beta chains were read from a single sample in a study of cytomegalovirus exposure and HLA in healthy donors. Profiled with immunoSEQ multiplex PCR; TCRdb holds only in-frame clones, not every one. The sample lists about 150,000 clones; more than 60% were seen once. What was sequenced was PBMCs. These TCRs come from a man aged 40-49 years in good health and CMV-seropositive. Both conserved end residues are part of each CDR3. The D gene is left open where the match is weak. Size tells how often a clone was seen (once, few, many) or the class of an expanded clone, and some rows leave it out.

d_call	j_call	v_call	clone_size	cdr3_aa	cdr3_nt
-	TRBJ1-2	TRBV27	-	CASSGGGRHGYTF	TGTGCCAGCAGTGGGGGGGGCAGGCATGGCTACACCTTC
-	TRBJ1-3	TRBV6-5	-	CASRGVEVSGNTIYF	TGTGCCAGCAGAGGGGTCGAAGTCTCTGGAAACACCATATATTTT
-	TRBJ2-2	TRBV5-1	-	CASSSGTPTGELFF	TGCGCCAGCAGCTCAGGGACTCCCACCGGGGAGCTGTTTTTT
-	TRBJ1-3	TRBV6-6	-	CASIRTQGFGNTIYF	TGTGCCAGCATTCGAACACAGGGCTTTGGAAACACCATATATTTT
TRBD2	TRBJ2-1	TRBV5-4	-	CASSLDTGTSGSRFF	TGTGCCAGCAGCTTGGACACCGGGACTAGCGGGAGCCGGTTCTTC
TRBD1	TRBJ1-2	TRBV7-2	-	CASSLPGQSYGYTF	TGTGCCAGCAGCTTACCGGGACAGAGCTATGGCTACACCTTC
-	TRBJ2-1	TRBV9	once	CASSVFPSTNSYNEQFF	TGTGCCAGCAGCGTATTCCCTAGCACGAACTCCTACAATGAGCAGTTCTTC
-	TRBJ1-5	TRBV30	-	CAWSVYGLGQPQHF	TGTGCCTGGAGTGTATACGGGTTGGGTCAGCCCCAGCATTTT
TRBD2	TRBJ2-1	TRBV5-1	few	CASSLGTSGRNEQFF	TGCGCCAGCAGCTTGGGTACTAGCGGGAGAAATGAGCAGTTCTTC
-	TRBJ2-1	TRBV6-5	-	CASSYGGNEQFF	TGTGCCAGCAGTTACGGGGGGAATGAGCAGTTCTTC
-	TRBJ1-3	TRBV4-2	few	CASSPRGSSGNTIYF	TGTGCCAGCAGCCCAAGGGGGAGCTCTGGAAACACCATATATTTT
TRBD2	TRBJ2-3	TRBV7-2	-	CASSNRGRAWNTQYF	TGTGCCAGCAGCAACCGTGGGAGGGCCTGGAATACGCAGTATTTT
-	TRBJ2-3	TRBV5-4	-	CASSFNPGDTQYF	TGTGCCAGCAGTTTCAACCCCGGGGATACGCAGTATTTT
TRBD2	TRBJ2-1	TRBV7-7	-	CASSLLGLAGEQFF	TGTGCCAGCAGCTTATTAGGACTAGCGGGGGAGCAGTTCTTC
TRBD2	TRBJ2-7	TRBV7-2	-	CASSPGLADSYEQYF	TGTGCCAGCAGCCCGGGACTAGCGGACTCCTACGAGCAGTACTTC
TRBD2	TRBJ2-3	TRBV7-3	few	CASSSHGAGVSDTQYF	TGTGCCAGCAGCTCCCACGGCGCGGGAGTCTCAGATACGCAGTATTTT
-	TRBJ2-1	TRBV29-1	-	CSVEDPEQFF	TGCAGCGTTGAAGACCCGGAGCAGTTCTTC
TRBD2	TRBJ2-2	TRBV7-9	-	CSSSPGLAGVGHGELFF	TGTTCCAGCAGCCCGGGACTAGCGGGAGTGGGTCACGGGGAGCTGTTTTTT
TRBD1	TRBJ1-5	TRBV30	few	CAWNQTGYHQPQHF	TGTGCCTGGAACCAGACAGGGTACCATCAGCCCCAGCATTTT
-	TRBJ2-7	TRBV5-1	-	CASSLVPQYEQYF	TGCGCCAGCAGCTTGGTACCCCAGTACGAGCAGTACTTC
TRBD1	TRBJ1-1	TRBV19	-	CASSIGLQGAMAFF	TGTGCCAGTAGTATAGGGCTACAGGGGGCGATGGCTTTCTTT
-	TRBJ2-2	TRBV6-1	-	CASTRVGELFF	TGTGCCAGCACCCGGGTCGGGGAGCTGTTTTTT
TRBD2	TRBJ2-7	TRBV15	once	CATSREWPSGMAEQYF	TGTGCCACCAGCAGAGAGTGGCCTAGCGGGATGGCGGAGCAGTACTTC
-	TRBJ1-3	TRBV19	-	CASSIEDGRNTIYF	TGTGCCAGTAGTATAGAAGACGGGAGAAACACCATATATTTT
TRBD2	TRBJ2-2	TRBV30	-	CAWSVLSGSTGELFF	TGTGCCTGGAGTGTACTTAGCGGGAGTACCGGGGAGCTGTTTTTT
-	TRBJ2-5	TRBV5-6	once	CASSLRTGAQETQYF	TGTGCCAGCAGCTTGAGAACGGGAGCTCAAGAGACCCAGTACTTC
-	TRBJ1-1	TRBV27	-	CASSLSPNTEAFF	TGTGCCAGCAGTTTAAGCCCGAACACTGAAGCTTTCTTT
TRBD1	TRBJ1-6	TRBV7-9	-	CASSSSRGQGGSPLHF	TGTGCCAGCAGTTCGTCCCGAGGACAGGGAGGTTCACCCCTCCACTTT
-	TRBJ2-7	TRBV6-1	-	CASSEYSSYEQYF	TGTGCCAGCAGTGAGTACAGCTCCTACGAGCAGTACTTC
TRBD1	TRBJ1-2	TRBV18	once	CASSPTLDRGGYTF	TGTGCCAGCTCCCCCACCCTCGACAGGGGTGGCTACACCTTC
-	TRBJ2-7	TRBV7-9	once	CASSLLLDYEQYF	TGTGCCAGCAGCTTACTGCTAGACTACGAGCAGTACTTC
-	TRBJ2-3	TRBV5-1	-	CASSLAYSSSTDTQYF	TGCGCCAGCAGCTTGGCGTACTCATCGAGCACAGATACGCAGTATTTT
TRBD2	TRBJ2-3	TRBV9	-	CASSRPTKAGGTDTQYF	TGTGCCAGCAGCCGCCCGACTAAAGCGGGGGGCACAGATACGCAGTATTTT
TRBD2	TRBJ2-1	TRBV7-6	-	CASSIDSGRNEQFF	TGTGCCAGCAGCATTGATAGCGGGAGAAATGAGCAGTTCTTC
-	TRBJ2-5	TRBV18	-	CASSPEQETQYF	TGTGCCAGCTCACCTGAGCAAGAGACCCAGTACTTC
TRBD2	TRBJ2-1	TRBV18	-	CASSPGLAGYNEQFF	TGTGCCAGCTCACCGGGACTAGCGGGGTACAATGAGCAGTTCTTC
-	TRBJ1-3	TRBV6-5	-	CASRSKQGRGNTIYF	TGTGCCAGCAGATCAAAACAGGGCCGTGGAAACACCATATATTTT